The clone carrying this T cell receptor beta chain was counted only a few times. Followed longitudinally, the Seattle patients had been enrolled during active infection. CDR1 is SGHTA, CDR2 FQGNSA, per germline. The CDR3 has 15 amino acids. The ends lost 6 bases at V and 7 bases at J; junction bases unmatched: 9. This sample is drawn from a study of blood T cell repertoires in COVID-19. The repertoire was sequenced with immunoSEQ multiplex PCR; TCRdb's copy has only in-frame clones and lacks some. The sample holds about 170,000 clones; 70% to 90% are singletons and the top ten take around 6.9%. The TCR sequence derives from a man older than 75 with COVID-19, enrolled during active disease. The sample taken for sequencing was peripheral blood. V is TRBV7-2 and J is TRBJ1-6; 7 bases match TRBD1. The CDR3 sequence: CASRVATGYNSPLHF. DNA of the CDR3: TGTGCCAGCAGGGTAGCGACAGGGTACAATTCACCCCTCCACTTT.